The 10 T cell receptor beta chains below were found in one sample sequenced in a study of T-cell memory formation after mild COVID-19. TCRdb analysed the 5' RACE reads with MiXCR anew, one entry per CDR3 protein. This table holds roughly 120,000 distinct CDR3 sequences, about 15% found once. Sequenced input: PBMCs or a T cell subset sorted from them (not recorded which). Source of these receptors: an adult woman who had mild COVID-19 (a few samples of this study predate the infection). Cell type and time point are not known.

The chain is built from TRBV15 and TRBJ1-5; D not certain. The CDR3 totals 12 residues. Germline CDR1 and CDR2: LNHNV and YYDKDF (reference sequence). Between the trimmed V and J ends, which lost 1 base and 7 bases, there was a span of 5 bases. The CDR3 sequence: CATSRVGQPQHF. CDR3 nucleotides: TGTGCCACCAGCAGAGTCGGACAGCCCCAGCATTTT.

The chain combines TRBV6-6 with TRBJ2-1; D remains ambiguous. The CDR3 loop spans 12 amino acids. The V gene's germline CDR1 is MNHNY and CDR2 SVGAGI (reference sequence). The ends were cut back, 6 bases at V and 10 bases at J, with 13 bases in the middle. The CDR3 loop is CASRLSLGEQFF. The CDR3 DNA is TGTGCCAGCAGACTCTCCCTAGGGGAGCAGTTCTTC.

Many counts were recorded for this clonotype. The gene calls are TRBV29-1 and TRBJ2-7; D ambiguous. The CDR3 length is 12 residues. V was pared by 0 bases and J by 3 bases, with 6 bases between. Germline CDR1 is SQVTM and CDR2 is ANQGSEA. Here the CDR3 DNA reads TGCAGCGTTGAAGACGGAAACTACGAGCAGTACTTC. Translated, it gives CSVEDGNYEQYF.

The chain carries TRBV7-9 and TRBJ2-2; TRBD2 agrees at 11 bases. From germline, CDR1 is SEHNR and CDR2 FQNEAQ (reference sequence). This CDR3 region has 20 residues. The V segment lost 5 bases and the J segment 2 bases; nucleotides outside the gene matches: 16. The CDR3 bases are TGTGCCAGCAGCCACCCGGGACTAGCGGTGATTTCGGGAAACACCGGGGAGCTGTTTTTT. Translated: CASSHPGLAVISGNTGELFF.

The rearrangement uses TRBV5-1 and TRBJ2-2, with D tentatively TRBD2 (5 bases). Germline loops: CDR1 SGHRS, CDR2 YFSETQ. This CDR3 is 14 amino acids long. The V end was cut by 4 bases, the J end by 6 bases, with 13 bases between. CDR3 nucleotide sequence: TGCGCCAGCAGCACTGGAGACGGGGCCGGGGAGCTGTTTTTT. Translation gives CASSTGDGAGELFF.

The chain recombines TRBV2 with TRBJ1-6, with a tentative D call TRBD1 (5 bases). V lost 8 bases to trimming and J lost 6 bases, with 17 bases between them. The CDR3 is 15 residues long. Germline CDR1 reads SNHLY; CDR2 reads FYNNEI. In DNA, the CDR3 is TGTGCCAGCGGAGGGGTGGCAGACGGTAATTCACCCCTCCACTTT. Translated: CASGGVADGNSPLHF.

A few counts support this clonotype. This sequence joins TRBV9 and TRBJ2-1, with D maybe TRBD2 (5 bases). The CDR3 is made up of 16 amino acids. In germline, CDR1 is SGDLS, CDR2 YYNGEE. V lost 0 bases and J 9 bases, leaving 19 bases between the germline ends. In DNA form, the CDR3 reads TGTGCCAGCAGCGTAGCAAAGGACTGGTCTCTCGTTGAGCAGTTCTTC. Protein: CASSVAKDWSLVEQFF.

This clonotype has a count of ten or more. The rearrangement joins TRBV5-1 to TRBJ2-5, with D unresolved. The CDR3 spans 12 residues. Germline V gene data show CDR1 as SGHRS and CDR2 as YFSETQ. V was trimmed by 3 bases and J by 1 base, leaving 4 bases between them. Here the CDR3 DNA reads TGCGCCAGCAGCTGGTCCCAAGAGACCCAGTACTTC. Translation gives CASSWSQETQYF.

The rearrangement uses TRBV27 and TRBJ2-7; 7 bases align to TRBD2. The CDR3 has 14 residues. Germline CDR1 reads MNHEY; CDR2 reads SMNVEV (reference sequence). Trimming cost V 5 bases and J 3 bases; bases outside gene matches: 7. CDR3 DNA sequence: TGTGCCAGCAGTCTGGGAGGGAAGGGCTACGAGCAGTACTTC. Protein: CASSLGGKGYEQYF.

This clonotype was counted only a few times. This chain connects TRBV6-2 or TRBV6-3 to TRBJ2-7; 10 nucleotides match TRBD1. Germline assignment: CDR1 MNHEY and CDR2 SVGEGT. J was trimmed by 4 bases and V by 1 base; bases with no gene match: 7. The CDR3 runs 16 residues. The CDR3 spells CASSYFRQGARYEQYF. The CDR3 region has the DNA TGTGCCAGCAGTTACTTCCGACAGGGGGCAAGGTACGAGCAGTACTTC.